The subject of this entry is one TCR beta chain. Its antigen remains undetermined. No base-level quality is on record; no much larger clone is a single base apart. The record originates from a study of blood T cell repertoires in COVID-19 (dated by TCRdb to the early 2020s). As for the study more broadly: Samples covering the acute and convalescent phases of COVID-19 were provided by collaborators in the United States, Italy and Spain. The repertoires were made available in a free public database intended to serve as a resource for research on the immune response to SARS-CoV-2. Where HLA class I and class II types were available, the types were taken from metadata supplied by the sample provider, not from assay-based typing. The sample metadata nearly always contained a de-identified subject ID, COVID-19 status, age in years and sex. Samples came from the ongoing ImmuneRACE study (first 160 participants) plus 1,254 subjects from 6 global collaborators. Deeply sampled blood TCRbeta repertoires from subjects exposed to, actively infected with, or recovered from COVID-19 were included in the dataset. The prospective study material was composed of cDNA or gDNA derived from T cells, B-cell-depleted T cells, or PBMCs. The paper as a whole reports these results and caveats: The amount of clinical and demographic metadata varied by source and participant and was provided uncurated.

TCRbeta CDR3 regions were amplified from genomic DNA using the immunoSEQ Assay, a bias-controlled multiplex PCR. The paper's data handling went like this. The number of nucleated cells in each sample was estimated by amplification of reference gene primers within the assay. To quantify the absolute abundance of each unique TCRbeta CDR3 rearrangement, sequence reads were collapsed and filtered. For each sample, productive Simpson clonality was calculated as the square root of Simpson's diversity index across productive rearrangements. TCRdb took over this immuneACCESS table, retaining in-frame rearrangements with V and J assigned. Such tables are incomplete; in checked studies, under half of the missing clones stem from an unresolved V gene, and the remainder is unexplained. V and J calls and clone size are those listed in that table; D and trimming were worked out from the DNA. This sample comprises 110,000 to 150,000 clones, 88% of them detected only once. Approximately 10% of the sample goes to the ten largest clones.

Each collaborating institution followed its own protocols to collect whole blood in K2EDTA tubes. For TCRbeta analysis, collaborator samples were shipped as frozen whole blood, as isolated PBMCs, or as DNA extracted from either sample type. Trimming at the junction amounts to 0 bases on V and 5 bases on J, and the germline ends lie 15 bases apart. Looking up the germline V gene yields CDR1 SGHRS and CDR2 YFSETQ. Counted from cysteine to phenylalanine, this CDR3 has 15 amino acids. Just the 45-base CDR3 DNA is kept, in frame starting at base 1. Sequencing used peripheral blood. This TCR was sampled from a man over 45 with active or convalescent COVID-19. Recombination connected TRBV5-1 to TRBJ2-7; the D gene is perhaps TRBD1, on 5 matching bases. The CDR3: CASSLEGKGIDEQYF. The sequenced DNA: TGCGCCAGCAGCTTGGAAGGGAAGGGGATCGACGAGCAGTACTTC. Outside the CDR3, residues come from the reference TRBV5-1 and TRBJ2-7 proteins, so the full variable domain is: KAGVTQTPRYLIKTRGQQVTLSCSPISGHRSVSWYQQTPGQGLQFLFEYFSETQRNKGNFPGRFSGRQFSNSRSEMNVSTLELGDSALYLCASSLEGKGIDEQYFGPGTRLTVT.